This is a list of T cell receptor beta chains from one sample in a study of PD-1 blockade in mismatch repair-deficient tumors. The repertoire was sequenced with immunoSEQ multiplex PCR; TCRdb's copy has only in-frame clones and lacks some. The data contain tens of thousands of clones, roughly 80% of them singletons. This material consisted of peripheral blood, taken 12 weeks after starting pembrolizumab. The source of these receptors is an adult with mismatch repair-deficient cancer. Each CDR3 is given with its conserved first and last residue. Each record gives: D gene, V gene, clone size, J gene, CDR3 protein, CDR3 DNA. A D gene is named only where the DNA matches it firmly. The size field is filled for only some rows; it gives once, few, many or a size class.

D gene: TRBD1; V gene: TRBV30; clone size: -; J gene: TRBJ2-5; CDR3 protein: CAWSSNRGRRETQYF; CDR3 DNA: TGTGCCTGGAGTTCAAACAGGGGGCGCAGGGAGACCCAGTACTTC
D gene: -; V gene: TRBV5-1; clone size: -; J gene: TRBJ2-2; CDR3 protein: CASSLVLVSTGELFF; CDR3 DNA: TGCGCCAGCAGCTTGGTTCTCGTGAGCACCGGGGAGCTGTTTTTT
D gene: TRBD2; V gene: TRBV7-7; clone size: -; J gene: TRBJ2-2; CDR3 protein: CASSLAGGSGELFF; CDR3 DNA: TGTGCTAGCAGCTTAGCGGGAGGGTCCGGGGAGCTGTTTTTT
D gene: -; V gene: TRBV7-6; clone size: -; J gene: TRBJ1-3; CDR3 protein: CASSLAYRGSGNTIYF; CDR3 DNA: TGTGCCAGCAGCTTAGCGTACAGAGGCTCTGGAAACACCATATATTTT
D gene: TRBD1; V gene: TRBV19; clone size: -; J gene: TRBJ1-1; CDR3 protein: CASSLGQAGTEAFF; CDR3 DNA: TGTGCCAGTAGTCTGGGACAGGCGGGCACTGAAGCTTTCTTT
D gene: -; V gene: TRBV7-6; clone size: -; J gene: TRBJ2-7; CDR3 protein: CASSPPGRSSYEQYF; CDR3 DNA: TGTGCCAGCAGCCCGCCGGGTCGAAGCTCCTACGAGCAGTACTTC
D gene: -; V gene: TRBV30; clone size: -; J gene: TRBJ2-7; CDR3 protein: CAWKEARNSYEQYF; CDR3 DNA: TGTGCCTGGAAAGAGGCGCGGAACTCCTACGAGCAGTACTTC
D gene: -; V gene: TRBV10-1; clone size: -; J gene: TRBJ2-1; CDR3 protein: CASIFRVGHEQFF; CDR3 DNA: TGCGCCAGCATATTTCGCGTCGGCCATGAGCAGTTCTTC
D gene: -; V gene: TRBV5-8; clone size: -; J gene: TRBJ2-1; CDR3 protein: CASTLGYRAYYNEQFF; CDR3 DNA: TGTGCCAGCACCCTTGGATACAGAGCATACTACAATGAGCAGTTCTTC
D gene: -; V gene: TRBV6-6; clone size: -; J gene: TRBJ1-3; CDR3 protein: CASSFGGSGNTIYF; CDR3 DNA: TGTGCCAGCAGTTTTGGCGGCTCTGGAAACACCATATATTTT
D gene: -; V gene: TRBV6-5; clone size: -; J gene: TRBJ2-7; CDR3 protein: CASTSYEQYF; CDR3 DNA: TGTGCCAGCACCTCCTACGAGCAGTACTTC
D gene: -; V gene: TRBV6-1; clone size: -; J gene: TRBJ1-4; CDR3 protein: CASSRATENEKLFF; CDR3 DNA: TGTGCCAGCAGTAGGGCCACCGAAAATGAAAAACTGTTTTTT
D gene: TRBD1; V gene: TRBV5-1; clone size: -; J gene: TRBJ1-3; CDR3 protein: CASSLSSVTGAGNTIYF; CDR3 DNA: TGCGCCAGCAGCTTGTCTTCAGTGACAGGGGCCGGAAACACCATATATTTT
D gene: TRBD1; V gene: TRBV7-3; clone size: -; J gene: TRBJ2-3; CDR3 protein: CASSDRAQTDTQYF; CDR3 DNA: TGTGCCAGCAGCGACAGGGCCCAGACAGATACGCAGTATTTT
D gene: TRBD2; V gene: TRBV5-6; clone size: -; J gene: TRBJ2-2; CDR3 protein: CASSLGLAGTGELFF; CDR3 DNA: TGTGCCAGCAGCCTCGGACTAGCTGGCACCGGGGAGCTGTTTTTT
D gene: -; V gene: TRBV6-1; clone size: -; J gene: TRBJ1-1; CDR3 protein: CANSLWNTEAFF; CDR3 DNA: TGTGCCAATAGTCTCTGGAACACTGAAGCTTTCTTT
D gene: TRBD2; V gene: TRBV5-1; clone size: -; J gene: TRBJ2-7; CDR3 protein: CASSWGGDPVGSYEQYF; CDR3 DNA: TGCGCCAGCAGCTGGGGGGGTGATCCCGTCGGGTCCTACGAGCAGTACTTC
D gene: -; V gene: TRBV2; clone size: -; J gene: TRBJ1-3; CDR3 protein: CASSVVRGNTIYF; CDR3 DNA: TGTGCCAGCAGCGTGGTTAGGGGAAACACCATATATTTT
D gene: TRBD1; V gene: TRBV27; clone size: few; J gene: TRBJ1-1; CDR3 protein: CASSSRQGRTEAFF; CDR3 DNA: TGTGCCAGCAGTTCAAGACAGGGACGGACTGAAGCTTTCTTT
D gene: -; V gene: TRBV7-2; clone size: few; J gene: TRBJ2-7; CDR3 protein: CASSRLGRGYEQYF; CDR3 DNA: TGTGCCAGCAGCCGACTAGGAAGGGGCTACGAGCAGTACTTC
D gene: -; V gene: TRBV19; clone size: few; J gene: TRBJ2-7; CDR3 protein: CASSTSFRSYEQYF; CDR3 DNA: TGTGCCAGTAGTACGTCCTTCAGGAGCTACGAGCAGTACTTC
D gene: -; V gene: TRBV25-1; clone size: few; J gene: TRBJ2-7; CDR3 protein: CASSGAVATMQYF; CDR3 DNA: TGTGCCAGCAGTGGGGCGGTTGCTACGATGCAGTACTTC
D gene: -; V gene: TRBV5-6; clone size: -; J gene: TRBJ2-5; CDR3 protein: CASSRPGRQGQETQYF; CDR3 DNA: TGTGCCAGCAGCCGTCCCGGGAGGCAGGGGCAAGAGACCCAGTACTTC
D gene: -; V gene: TRBV5-4; clone size: -; J gene: TRBJ1-2; CDR3 protein: CASSLYWGTDPSGYTF; CDR3 DNA: TGTGCCAGCAGCTTGTACTGGGGGACGGATCCCTCTGGCTACACCTTC
D gene: TRBD1; V gene: TRBV10-3; clone size: -; J gene: TRBJ2-2; CDR3 protein: CAISPGQSTGELFF; CDR3 DNA: TGTGCCATCAGTCCGGGACAGTCCACCGGGGAGCTGTTTTTT
D gene: -; V gene: TRBV5-1; clone size: -; J gene: TRBJ2-7; CDR3 protein: CASSLGQMYEQYF; CDR3 DNA: TGCGCCAGCAGCTTGGGGCAAATGTACGAGCAGTACTTC
D gene: TRBD2; V gene: TRBV6-1; clone size: -; J gene: TRBJ2-3; CDR3 protein: CASSGEREGLNFDTQYF; CDR3 DNA: TGTGCCAGCAGTGGTGAGCGGGAGGGCCTTAATTTTGATACGCAGTATTTT
D gene: -; V gene: TRBV19; clone size: -; J gene: TRBJ2-1; CDR3 protein: CASSSPGSGSYNEQFF; CDR3 DNA: TGTGCCAGTAGCTCCCCGGGCTCGGGGTCCTACAATGAGCAGTTCTTC
D gene: -; V gene: TRBV7-6; clone size: -; J gene: TRBJ2-3; CDR3 protein: CASSEDVQSTDTQYF; CDR3 DNA: TGTGCCAGCAGCGAAGATGTCCAGAGCACAGATACGCAGTATTTT
D gene: -; V gene: TRBV6-6; clone size: -; J gene: TRBJ2-4; CDR3 protein: CASSPTLREAKNIQYF; CDR3 DNA: TGTGCCAGCAGTCCCACTTTGAGGGAGGCCAAAAACATTCAGTACTTC
D gene: TRBD2; V gene: TRBV7-3; clone size: -; J gene: TRBJ2-1; CDR3 protein: CASSASGTYNEQFF; CDR3 DNA: TGTGCCAGCAGCGCTAGCGGGACGTACAATGAGCAGTTCTTC
D gene: -; V gene: TRBV30; clone size: -; J gene: TRBJ2-5; CDR3 protein: CAWSVKETQYF; CDR3 DNA: TGTGCCTGGAGTGTAAAAGAGACCCAGTACTTC
D gene: TRBD2; V gene: TRBV7-9; clone size: -; J gene: TRBJ2-1; CDR3 protein: CASSSGLAGDNEQFF; CDR3 DNA: TGTGCCAGCAGCTCAGGACTAGCGGGGGACAATGAGCAGTTCTTC
D gene: TRBD2; V gene: TRBV27; clone size: -; J gene: TRBJ2-1; CDR3 protein: CASVRGTSGRSSSYNEQFF; CDR3 DNA: TGTGCCAGCGTCCGGGGGACTAGCGGGAGATCTTCCTCCTACAATGAGCAGTTCTTC
D gene: -; V gene: TRBV15; clone size: -; J gene: TRBJ2-5; CDR3 protein: CATSRADTIGETQYF; CDR3 DNA: TGTGCCACCAGCAGAGCGGATACGATCGGGGAGACCCAGTACTTC
D gene: -; V gene: TRBV30; clone size: -; J gene: TRBJ1-3; CDR3 protein: CAWSVGSGNTIYF; CDR3 DNA: TGTGCCTGGAGTGTCGGCTCTGGAAACACCATATATTTT
D gene: -; V gene: TRBV18; clone size: -; J gene: TRBJ1-2; CDR3 protein: CASSATGGDYGYTF; CDR3 DNA: TGTGCCAGCTCAGCTACCGGGGGGGACTATGGCTACACCTTC
D gene: -; V gene: TRBV27; clone size: -; J gene: TRBJ2-7; CDR3 protein: CASSFSGSTWGYEQYF; CDR3 DNA: TGTGCCAGCAGTTTTTCAGGAAGTACCTGGGGATACGAGCAGTACTTC
D gene: -; V gene: TRBV6-4; clone size: once; J gene: TRBJ2-3; CDR3 protein: CAGRVLDGTGSTDTQYF; CDR3 DNA: TGTGCCGGCCGAGTACTCGACGGGACTGGAAGCACAGATACGCAGTATTTT